This T cell receptor beta chain was observed in a study of cytomegalovirus exposure and HLA in healthy donors. This CDR3 spans 16 amino acids. The germline V gene has CDR1 SGHTA and CDR2 FQGNSA. V was cut by 3 bases and J by 3 bases, with 17 bases left in between. PCR employed 60 Vbeta and 13 Jbeta primers. The table came from immunoSEQ multiplex PCR; TCRdb's copy has only in-frame clones and leaves some out. The sample carries over 150,000 clones, 77% recorded once. This TCR was sampled from a woman between 55 and 75 years old in good health and CMV-seropositive. The source material was PBMCs. This chain uses TRBV7-2 with TRBJ1-2; a weak D match, TRBD1 (6 bases). The CDR3 loop is CASSFVQGVSYYGYTF. In DNA form, the CDR3 reads TGTGCCAGCAGCTTCGTACAGGGTGTAAGTTACTATGGCTACACCTTC.